Sequencing of this T cell receptor beta chain was carried out in a study of human T cells and chemical hapten exposure. This clonotype was counted a few times. TCRdb analysed the RACE reads with MiXCR anew, one entry per CDR3 protein. The profile shows about 51,000 distinct CDR3 sequences, roughly 9.9% of them singletons. This sample's time point: pre-sensitization, week 0. Regarding treatment: therapeutic diphenylcyclopropenone sensitization with weekly scalp DPC. This clonotype was obtained from a woman aged 40 to 50 with alopecia areata. Some clones in this sample may be carry-over from other donors' samples. The material was whole blood, obtained in connection with sensitization to the hapten diphenylcyclopropenone (DPC).

CDR3 protein: CSAPTSGTDTQYF. The CDR3 DNA follows: TGCAGTGCTCCGACTAGCGGAACAGATACGCAGTATTTT. The chain combines TRBV20-1 with TRBJ2-3; 9 bases map to TRBD2. The CDR3 is 13 residues long. From germline, CDR1 is DFQATT and CDR2 SNEGSKA (reference sequence). The V segment lost 5 bases and the J segment 3 bases; nucleotides outside the gene matches: 3.